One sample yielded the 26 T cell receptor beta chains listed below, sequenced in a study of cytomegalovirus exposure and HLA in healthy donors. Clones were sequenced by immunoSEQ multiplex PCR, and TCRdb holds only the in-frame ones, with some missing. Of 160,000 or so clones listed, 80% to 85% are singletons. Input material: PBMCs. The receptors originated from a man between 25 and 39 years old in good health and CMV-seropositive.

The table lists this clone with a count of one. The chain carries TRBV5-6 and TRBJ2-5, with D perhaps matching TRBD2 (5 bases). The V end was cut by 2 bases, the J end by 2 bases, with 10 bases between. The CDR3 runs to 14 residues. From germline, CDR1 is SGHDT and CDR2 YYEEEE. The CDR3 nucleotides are TGTGCCAGCAGCTTAACTTCGGGGCAAGAGACCCAGTACTTC. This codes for CASSLTSGQETQYF.

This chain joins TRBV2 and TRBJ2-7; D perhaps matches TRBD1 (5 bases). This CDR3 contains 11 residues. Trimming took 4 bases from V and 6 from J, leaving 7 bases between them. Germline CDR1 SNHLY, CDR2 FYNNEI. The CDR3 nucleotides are TGTGCCAGCAGTGTCAGGGCCGAGCAGTACTTC. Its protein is CASSVRAEQYF.

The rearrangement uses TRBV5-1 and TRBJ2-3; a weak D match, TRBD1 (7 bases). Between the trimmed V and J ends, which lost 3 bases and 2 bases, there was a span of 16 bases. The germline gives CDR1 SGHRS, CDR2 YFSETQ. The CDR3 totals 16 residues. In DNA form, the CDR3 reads TGCGCCAGCAGCTCGGGGGACCAGGGGGACACAGATACGCAGTATTTT. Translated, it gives CASSSGDQGDTDTQYF.

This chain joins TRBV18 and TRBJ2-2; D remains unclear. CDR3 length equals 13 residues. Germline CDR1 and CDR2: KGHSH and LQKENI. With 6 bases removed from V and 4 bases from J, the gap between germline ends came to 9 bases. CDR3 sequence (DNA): TGTGCCAGCTCTCTACAGAGCACCGGGGAGCTGTTTTTT. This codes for CASSLQSTGELFF.

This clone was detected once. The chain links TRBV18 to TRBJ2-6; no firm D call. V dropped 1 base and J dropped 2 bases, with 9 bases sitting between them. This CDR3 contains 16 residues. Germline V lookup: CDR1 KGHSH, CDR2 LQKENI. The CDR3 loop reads CASSPLGGPGANVLTF. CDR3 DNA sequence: TGTGCCAGCTCACCACTCGGCGGCCCTGGGGCCAACGTCCTGACTTTC.

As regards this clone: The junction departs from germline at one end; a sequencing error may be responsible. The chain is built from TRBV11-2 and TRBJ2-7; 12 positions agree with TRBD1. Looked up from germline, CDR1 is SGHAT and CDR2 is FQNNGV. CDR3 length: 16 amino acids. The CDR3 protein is CASSLGDRGLSYEQYF. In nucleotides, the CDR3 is TGTGCCAGCAGTTTAGGGGACAGGGGGCTCTCCTACGAGCAGTACTTC.

The CDR3, as DNA: TGTGCCTGGCGGCGAGCGGGAGCCTACGAGCAGTACTTC. Amino acid sequence: CAWRRAGAYEQYF. The V and J genes are TRBV30 and TRBJ2-7, with 8 nucleotides matching TRBD2. V shed 5 bases, J shed 2 bases, and the junction held 5 bases outside the gene matches. CDR3 size: 13 residues. Germline V gene lookup returns CDR1 GTSNPN and CDR2 SVGIG (reference sequence).

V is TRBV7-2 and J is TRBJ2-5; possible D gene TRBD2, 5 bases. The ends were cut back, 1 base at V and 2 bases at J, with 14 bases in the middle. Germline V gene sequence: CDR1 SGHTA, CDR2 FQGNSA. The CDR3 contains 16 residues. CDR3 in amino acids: CASSLGLSGFQETQYF. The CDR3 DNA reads TGTGCCAGCAGCTTAGGTCTAAGCGGATTTCAAGAGACCCAGTACTTC.

The CDR3 reads CASSPFELHSGNTIYF. CDR3 DNA sequence: TGTGCCAGCTCACCTTTTGAGCTCCACTCTGGAAACACCATATATTTT. This chain connects TRBV18 to TRBJ1-3; no definite D call. With 3 bases removed from V and 0 bases from J, the gap between germline ends came to 12 bases. Germline V gene sequence: CDR1 KGHSH, CDR2 LQKENI. The CDR3 length is 16 residues.

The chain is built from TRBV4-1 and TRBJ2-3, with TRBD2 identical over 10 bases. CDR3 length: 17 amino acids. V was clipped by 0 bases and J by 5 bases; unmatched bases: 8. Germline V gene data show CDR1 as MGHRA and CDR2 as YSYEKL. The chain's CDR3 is CASSQELVAGGVDTQYF. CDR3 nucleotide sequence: TGCGCCAGCAGCCAAGAATTGGTAGCGGGAGGAGTAGATACGCAGTATTTT.

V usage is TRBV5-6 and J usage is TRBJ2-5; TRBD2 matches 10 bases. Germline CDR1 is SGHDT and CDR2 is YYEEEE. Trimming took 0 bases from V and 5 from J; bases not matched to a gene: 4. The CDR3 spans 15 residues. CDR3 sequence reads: CASSLVLAGAETQYF. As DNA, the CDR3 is TGTGCCAGCAGCTTGGTGCTAGCGGGAGCTGAGACCCAGTACTTC. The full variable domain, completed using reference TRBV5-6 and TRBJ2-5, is DAGVTQSPTHLIKTRGQQVTLRCSPKSGHDTVSWYQQALGQGPQFIFQYYEEEERQRGNFPDRFSGHQFPNYSSELNVNALLLGDSALYLCASSLVLAGAETQYFGPGTRLLVL.

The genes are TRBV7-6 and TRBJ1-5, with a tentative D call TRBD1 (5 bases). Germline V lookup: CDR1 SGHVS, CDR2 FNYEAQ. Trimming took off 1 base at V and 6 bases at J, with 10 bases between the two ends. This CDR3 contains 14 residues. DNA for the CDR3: TGTGCCAGCAGCTTAGGGGGGGGATCTCAGCCCCAGCATTTT. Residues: CASSLGGGSQPQHF.

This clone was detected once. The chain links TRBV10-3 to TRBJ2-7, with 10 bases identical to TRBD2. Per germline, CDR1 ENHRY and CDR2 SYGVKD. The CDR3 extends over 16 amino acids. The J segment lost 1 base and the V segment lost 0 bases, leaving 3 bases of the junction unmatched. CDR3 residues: CAISESPAGGSYEQYF. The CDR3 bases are TGTGCCATCAGTGAGTCGCCAGCGGGAGGGTCCTACGAGCAGTACTTC.

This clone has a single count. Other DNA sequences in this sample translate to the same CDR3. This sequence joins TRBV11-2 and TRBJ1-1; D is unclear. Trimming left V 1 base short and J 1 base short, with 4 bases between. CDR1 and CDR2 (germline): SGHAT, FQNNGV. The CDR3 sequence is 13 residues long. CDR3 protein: CASSLARNTEAFF. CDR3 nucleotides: TGTGCCAGCAGCTTAGCGCGGAACACTGAAGCTTTCTTT.

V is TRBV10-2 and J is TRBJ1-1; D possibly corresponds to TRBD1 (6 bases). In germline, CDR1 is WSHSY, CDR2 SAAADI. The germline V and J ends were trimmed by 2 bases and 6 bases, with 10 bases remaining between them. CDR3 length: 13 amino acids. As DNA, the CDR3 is TGCGCCAGCAGTGAGCCCGGACAGTCTGAAGCTTTCTTT. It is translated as CASSEPGQSEAFF.

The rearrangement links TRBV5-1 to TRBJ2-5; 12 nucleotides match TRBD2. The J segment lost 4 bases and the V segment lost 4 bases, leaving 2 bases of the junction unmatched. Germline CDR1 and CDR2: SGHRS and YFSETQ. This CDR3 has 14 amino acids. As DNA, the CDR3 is TGCGCCAGCAGCCTGGGACTAGCGGGAGAGACCCAGTACTTC. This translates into CASSLGLAGETQYF.

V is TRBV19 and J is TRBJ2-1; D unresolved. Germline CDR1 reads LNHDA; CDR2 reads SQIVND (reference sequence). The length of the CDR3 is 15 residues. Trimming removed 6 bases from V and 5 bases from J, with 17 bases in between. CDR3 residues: CASSEWRPINNEQFF. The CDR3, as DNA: TGTGCCAGTAGCGAGTGGAGACCCATCAACAATGAGCAGTTCTTC.

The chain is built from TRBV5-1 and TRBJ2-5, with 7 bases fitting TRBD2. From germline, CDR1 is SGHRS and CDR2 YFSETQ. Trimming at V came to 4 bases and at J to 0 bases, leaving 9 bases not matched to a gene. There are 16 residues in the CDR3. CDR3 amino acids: CASSVNWGGNQETQYF. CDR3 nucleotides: TGCGCCAGCAGCGTTAACTGGGGGGGAAACCAAGAGACCCAGTACTTC.

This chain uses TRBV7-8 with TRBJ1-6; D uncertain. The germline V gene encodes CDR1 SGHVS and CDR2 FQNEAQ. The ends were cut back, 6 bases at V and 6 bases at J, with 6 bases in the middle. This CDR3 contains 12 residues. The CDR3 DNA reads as TGTGCCAGCAGACAGTTTAATTCACCCCTCCACTTT. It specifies CASRQFNSPLHF.

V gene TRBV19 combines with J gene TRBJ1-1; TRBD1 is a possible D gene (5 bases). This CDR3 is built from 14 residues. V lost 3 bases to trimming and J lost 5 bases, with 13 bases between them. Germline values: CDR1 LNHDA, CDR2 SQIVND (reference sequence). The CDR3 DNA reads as TGTGCCAGTAGTATCAGGCAGGGTCGGACTGAAGCTTTCTTT. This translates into CASSIRQGRTEAFF.

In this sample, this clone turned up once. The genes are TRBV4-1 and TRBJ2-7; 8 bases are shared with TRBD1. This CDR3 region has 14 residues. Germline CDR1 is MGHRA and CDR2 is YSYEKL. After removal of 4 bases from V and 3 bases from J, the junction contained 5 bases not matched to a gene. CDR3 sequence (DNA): TGCGCCAGCAGCCCTACGACAGGGGACTACGAGCAGTACTTC. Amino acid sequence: CASSPTTGDYEQYF.

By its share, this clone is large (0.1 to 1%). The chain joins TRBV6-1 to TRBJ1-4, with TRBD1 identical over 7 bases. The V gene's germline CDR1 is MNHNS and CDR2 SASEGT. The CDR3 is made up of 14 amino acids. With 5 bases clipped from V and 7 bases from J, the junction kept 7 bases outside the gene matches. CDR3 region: CASSPGTEVEKLFF. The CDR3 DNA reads TGTGCCAGCAGTCCCGGGACAGAGGTTGAAAAACTGTTTTTT.

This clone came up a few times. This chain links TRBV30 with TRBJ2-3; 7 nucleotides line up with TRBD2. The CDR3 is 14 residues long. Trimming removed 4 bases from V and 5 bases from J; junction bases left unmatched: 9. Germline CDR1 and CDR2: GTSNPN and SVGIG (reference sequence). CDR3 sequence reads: CAWIPAGVKDTQYF. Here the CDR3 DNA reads TGTGCCTGGATTCCGGCGGGAGTGAAAGATACGCAGTATTTT.

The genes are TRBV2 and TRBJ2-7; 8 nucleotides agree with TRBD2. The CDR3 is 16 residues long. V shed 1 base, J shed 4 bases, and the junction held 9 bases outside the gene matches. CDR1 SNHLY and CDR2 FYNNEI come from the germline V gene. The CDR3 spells CASSEVTGTSSYEQYF. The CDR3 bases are TGTGCCAGCAGTGAAGTTACCGGGACTAGTTCTTACGAGCAGTACTTC.

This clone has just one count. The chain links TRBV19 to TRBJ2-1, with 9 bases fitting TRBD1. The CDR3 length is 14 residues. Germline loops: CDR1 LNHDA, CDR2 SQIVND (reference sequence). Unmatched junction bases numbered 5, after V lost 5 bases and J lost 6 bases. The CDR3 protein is CASSPTGGVNEQFF. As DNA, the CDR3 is TGTGCCAGTAGTCCGACAGGGGGGGTCAATGAGCAGTTCTTC.

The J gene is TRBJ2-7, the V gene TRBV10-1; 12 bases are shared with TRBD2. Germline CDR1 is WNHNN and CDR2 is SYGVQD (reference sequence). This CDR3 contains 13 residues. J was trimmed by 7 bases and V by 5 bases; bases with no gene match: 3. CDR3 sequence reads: CASSPGLAGEQYF. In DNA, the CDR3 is TGCGCCAGCAGTCCAGGACTAGCGGGAGAGCAGTACTTC.